This is a list of T cell receptor beta chains from one sample in a study of T cells in Graves' hyperthyroidism and ophthalmopathy. From the multiplex PCR reads, TCRdb called clonotypes with MiXCR, one entry per CDR3 protein. The table records more than 150,000 distinct CDR3 sequences, approximately 17% of them present only once. Sequenced material: blood. The origin of the receptors is a woman aged 45 to 65 with Graves' hyperthyroidism. Both conserved end residues are part of each CDR3. Each record gives: V gene, clone size, D gene, J gene, CDR3 DNA, CDR3 protein. The D gene is left open where the match is weak. Where a row states a size, it is once, few, many or the class of an expanded clone; other rows omit it.

TRBV6-1	many	.	TRBJ2-7	TGTGCCAGCAGTGAAAGGGCAGGTTTCTACGAGCAGTACTTC	CASSERAGFYEQYF
TRBV5-1	many	.	TRBJ1-1	TGCGCCAGCAGCTTGGGCGGGACTGTGAACACTGAAGCTTTCTTT	CASSLGGTVNTEAFF
TRBV28	many	TRBD2	TRBJ2-1	TGTGCCAGCAGTTCGACTAGCGGGGCTTACAATGAGCAGTTCTTC	CASSSTSGAYNEQFF
TRBV5-6	many	TRBD1	TRBJ2-7	TGTGCCAGCAGGAGGACAGGGGGCGAGCAGTACTTC	CASRRTGGEQYF
TRBV5-1	.	.	TRBJ2-3	TGCGCCAGCAGCTTGGATAGCGGTCCAGATACGCAGTATTTT	CASSLDSGPDTQYF
TRBV9	.	TRBD1	TRBJ1-3	TGTGCCAGCAGCGGAGACAGGGTGGGTTGGAGAAACACCATATATTTT	CASSGDRVGWRNTIYF
TRBV12-3/TRBV12-4	many	.	TRBJ2-3	TGTGCCAGCAGTCGCCTCCGGGGAGCAGATACGCAGTATTTT	CASSRLRGADTQYF
TRBV18	once	TRBD1	TRBJ1-6	TGTGCCAGCTCACCGAAGGGACAGGGGTCTAATTCACCCCTCCACTTT	CASSPKGQGSNSPLHF
TRBV2	many	.	TRBJ1-1	TGTGCCAGCAGCGTTCAGGTGCTCAACACTGAAGCTTTCTTT	CASSVQVLNTEAFF
TRBV20-1	many	TRBD2	TRBJ2-3	TGCAGTGCTAGAGATCTGGTAGCGGGGGGTCAGAATACGCAGTATTTT	CSARDLVAGGQNTQYF
TRBV27	many	.	TRBJ2-7	TGTGCCAGCAGCTGGAGGGGGGCGCCCGAATCCAGCTACGAGCAGTACTTC	CASSWRGAPESSYEQYF
TRBV6-1	many	.	TRBJ1-2	TGTGCCAGCAATGACCTCATGCCAGGGGACTATGGCTACACCTTC	CASNDLMPGDYGYTF
TRBV6-5	many	TRBD1	TRBJ1-1	TGTGCCAGCAGTTACATGTCAGGGGGAGAGGCTGAAGCTTTCTTT	CASSYMSGGEAEAFF
TRBV11-2	many	.	TRBJ1-1	TGTGCCAGCAGCCTGACCCAGCTGAACACTGAAGCTTTCTTT	CASSLTQLNTEAFF
TRBV2	.	.	TRBJ1-3	TGTGCCAGCAGTTGGGACATCTCTGGAAACACCATATATTTT	CASSWDISGNTIYF
TRBV28	many	TRBD1	TRBJ2-4	TGTGCCAGCAGTTCTCCAGGACAGGGGTTAGCCAAAAACATTCAGTACTTC	CASSSPGQGLAKNIQYF
TRBV7-2	many	.	TRBJ2-2	TGTGCCAGCAAGTTGGGGGCCGGCGGGGAGCTGTTTTTT	CASKLGAGGELFF
TRBV12-3/TRBV12-4	many	.	TRBJ1-4	TGTGCCAGCAGTTTTTGGTCTGGGACTGGGCCTAATGAAAAACTGTTTTTT	CASSFWSGTGPNEKLFF
TRBV7-2	.	TRBD1	TRBJ2-4	TGTGCCAGCAGCGAGGACAGGGGGCGCCTTAACATTCAGTACTTC	CASSEDRGRLNIQYF
TRBV18	many	.	TRBJ2-5	TGTGCCAGCTCCTCGGGGGCGGAGACCCAGTACTTC	CASSSGAETQYF
TRBV7-7	many	.	TRBJ2-2	TGTGCTAGCAGCCCCCGGGGGGCCAGGGAGCTGTTTTTT	CASSPRGARELFF
TRBV3-1	.	.	TRBJ2-2	TGTGCCAGCGGGCGGGGTTTGTCCGGGGAGCTGTTTTTT	CASGRGLSGELFF
TRBV20-1	many	.	TRBJ2-3	TGCAGTGCTAGAGCAGTAGGGGGGTTTGATACGCAGTATTTT	CSARAVGGFDTQYF
TRBV5-6	few	TRBD1	TRBJ2-7	TGTGCCAGCAGGACGTCGGGACAGGGTTCCTACGAGCAGTACTTC	CASRTSGQGSYEQYF
TRBV7-7	many	.	TRBJ2-5	TGTGCTAGCAGCTTAGGTCCGGGGCAAGAGACCCAGTACTTC	CASSLGPGQETQYF
TRBV29-1	many	TRBD2	TRBJ2-3	TGCAGCGTCGCAACTAGCGGGGGGCCAGGAGATACGCAGTATTTT	CSVATSGGPGDTQYF
TRBV20-1	few	TRBD1	TRBJ2-5	TGCAGTGCGGCCGGGACAAGGGGGCTGGAGACCCAGTACTTC	CSAAGTRGLETQYF
TRBV3-1	many	.	TRBJ1-1	TGTGCCAGCAGCCCCTTCATACGTAGCTCTGAAGCTTTCTTT	CASSPFIRSSEAFF
TRBV20-1	many	TRBD2	TRBJ2-1	TGCAGTGCTAGCGCAACTAGCGGGGGGGCATTGGTGTACAATGAGCAGTTCTTC	CSASATSGGALVYNEQFF
TRBV19	.	.	TRBJ1-3	TGTGCCAGTAGGGCAGGGGTTTCTGGAAACACCATATATTTT	CASRAGVSGNTIYF
TRBV11-2	many	.	TRBJ2-3	TGTGCCAGCAGCTTAGATCATTGGGCGGTCTCAGATACGCAGTATTTT	CASSLDHWAVSDTQYF
TRBV7-2	.	TRBD2	TRBJ2-7	TGTGCCAGCAGCTTAGCAGGGGCGGGAGCCCCCGACGAGCAGTACTTC	CASSLAGAGAPDEQYF
TRBV12-3/TRBV12-4	many	.	TRBJ1-3	TGTGCCAGCAGACAGCCGGGACAACGAAACACCATATATTTT	CASRQPGQRNTIYF
TRBV18	many	.	TRBJ2-1	TGTGCCAGCTCACCAAATCACAACGAGCAGTTCTTC	CASSPNHNEQFF
TRBV27	many	TRBD2	TRBJ2-3	TGTGCCAGCAGCTCCCGGCTAGCGGGGGGCACAGATACGCAGTATTTT	CASSSRLAGGTDTQYF
TRBV6-1	many	TRBD2	TRBJ2-1	TGTGCCAGCATTCTATCTAGCGGGGCTAACCTCTACAATGAGCAGTTCTTC	CASILSSGANLYNEQFF
TRBV9	many	.	TRBJ2-3	TGTGCCAGCAGCGTAGTGCCAAGCACAGATACGCAGTATTTT	CASSVVPSTDTQYF
TRBV19	few	.	TRBJ1-6	TGTGCCAGCGAAGGGAGGTTCTATAATTCACCCCTCCACTTT	CASEGRFYNSPLHF
TRBV7-9	many	.	TRBJ1-4	TGTGCCAGCAGCTTAGGGGGCTGGGATGAAAAACTGTTTTTT	CASSLGGWDEKLFF
TRBV11-3	few	.	TRBJ1-1	TGTGCCAGCAGCTTTGCGACAAACACTGAAGCTTTCTTT	CASSFATNTEAFF
TRBV9	many	TRBD1	TRBJ2-7	TGTGCCAGCAGCGTAGGGACAGGGGGCGGGCAGGAGCAGTACTTC	CASSVGTGGGQEQYF
TRBV7-9	many	TRBD1	TRBJ1-2	TGTGCCAGCAGCTCCGATCCTACAGGGGGACGAGATGGCTACACCTTC	CASSSDPTGGRDGYTF
TRBV6-1	many	.	TRBJ1-3	TGTGCCAGCAAACGAACGGCTGGAAACACCATATATTTT	CASKRTAGNTIYF
TRBV27	many	.	TRBJ1-2	TGTGCCAGCAGTTTGGCAGCAGGGAGTAGGGGCTACACCTTC	CASSLAAGSRGYTF
TRBV6-2/TRBV6-3	many	.	TRBJ2-1	TGTGCCAGCAGTTACTCCCGGACGGCAGACAATGAGCAGTTCTTC	CASSYSRTADNEQFF
TRBV11-2	many	TRBD1	TRBJ2-7	TGTGCCAGCAGCTTAGTCCCGGGACAGGGATATCACGAGCAGTACTTC	CASSLVPGQGYHEQYF
TRBV7-9	many	.	TRBJ2-1	TGTGCCAGCAGCTTAGGAACGGGGCTCCACAATGAGCAGTTCTTC	CASSLGTGLHNEQFF